Detailed here is one TCR beta chain. The target antigen is unknown. This sample was included in a study of T cell repertoires in ileal Crohn's disease. Across the whole study: Median disease duration was about 8.2 years; 35% smoked at surgery.

The data were produced by immunoSEQ multiplex PCR, yet TCRdb's version contains in-frame clones alone and is incomplete. Here the sample spans roughly 13,000 clones, approximately 80% being singletons. As for time point: neoterminal ileum biopsy at postoperative endoscopy, about 6 months after surgery. Trimming at V came to 3 bases and at J to 5 bases, leaving 4 bases not matched to a gene. Germline values: CDR1 MNHEY, CDR2 SMNVEV (reference sequence). This CDR3 comprises 17 residues. Broader study findings: Clonal expansions were more frequent in active smokers than non-smokers at surgery.

Sequencing was performed on ileal tissue. The source of this sequence is an adult with Crohn's disease. This chain connects TRBV27 to TRBJ2-2; 15 positions agree with TRBD2. DNA for the CDR3: TGTGCCAGCAGTTTCTCCGGACTAGCGGGAGGGACCGGGGAGCTGTTTTTT. Translation: CASSFSGLAGGTGELFF.